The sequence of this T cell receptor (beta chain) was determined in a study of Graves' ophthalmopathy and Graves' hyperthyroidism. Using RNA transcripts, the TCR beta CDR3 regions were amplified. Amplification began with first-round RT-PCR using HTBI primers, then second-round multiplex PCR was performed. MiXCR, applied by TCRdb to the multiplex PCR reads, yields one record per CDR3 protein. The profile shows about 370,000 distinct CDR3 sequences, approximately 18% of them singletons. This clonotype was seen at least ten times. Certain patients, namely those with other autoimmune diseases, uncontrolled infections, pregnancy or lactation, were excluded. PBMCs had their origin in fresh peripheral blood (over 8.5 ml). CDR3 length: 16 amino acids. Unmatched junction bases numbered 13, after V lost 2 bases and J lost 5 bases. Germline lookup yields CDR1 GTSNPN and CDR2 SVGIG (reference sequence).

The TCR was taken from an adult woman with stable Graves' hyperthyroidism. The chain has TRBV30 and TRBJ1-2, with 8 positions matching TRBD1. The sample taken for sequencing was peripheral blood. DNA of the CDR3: TGTGCCTGGAGTCCCATGAGGACAGGGAGAGGTTATGGCTACACCTTC. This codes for CAWSPMRTGRGYGYTF.